The 27 T cell receptor beta chains below were found in one sample sequenced in a study of blood T cell repertoires in COVID-19. Method: immunoSEQ multiplex PCR; TCRdb's copy keeps in-frame clones and lacks some. Among roughly 400,000 clones listed, about 88% were seen once. Sequenced material: PBMCs or T cells enriched from blood (not recorded which). The source of these receptors is a woman younger than 35 who had been exposed to COVID-19.

This clone has just a few counts. The chain uses TRBV27 and TRBJ1-5; no reliable D call. Trimming took off 2 bases at V and 1 base at J, with 6 bases between the two ends. Germline values: CDR1 MNHEY, CDR2 SMNVEV (reference sequence). This CDR3 has 14 residues. This chain's CDR3 is CASSLRESNQPQHF. CDR3 nucleotides: TGTGCCAGCAGTTTAAGGGAGAGCAATCAGCCCCAGCATTTT.

This clone turned up a few times. The chain is built from TRBV3-1 (or the pseudogene TRBV3-2) and TRBJ1-2, with unresolved D. The CDR3 covers 13 residues. The V end lost 4 bases, the J end lost 0 bases, and 6 bases lay between the germline ends. Germline values: CDR1 LGHDT, CDR2 YNNKEL (reference sequence). CDR3 region: CASSPRANYGYTF. CDR3 coding DNA: TGTGCCAGCAGCCCCCGAGCTAACTATGGCTACACCTTC.

This clone has just one count. CDR3 residues: CASSFAPGQGLHGELFF. The CDR3 nucleotides read TGTGCCAGCAGCTTCGCGCCGGGACAGGGGCTCCACGGGGAGCTGTTTTTT. V and J are TRBV7-9 and TRBJ2-2; TRBD1 matches 10 bases. Germline V gene lookup returns CDR1 SEHNR and CDR2 FQNEAQ (reference sequence). The CDR3 runs 17 residues. V was clipped by 3 bases and J by 7 bases; unmatched bases: 11.

V is TRBV7-9 and J is TRBJ1-1; maybe TRBD1 (5 bases). The CDR3 runs 16 residues. The V and J ends lost 0 bases and 0 bases respectively, with 11 bases between them. The germline V gene encodes CDR1 SEHNR and CDR2 FQNEAQ (reference sequence). DNA for the CDR3: TGTGCCAGCAGCTTAGCCCAGATGACAGTGAACACTGAAGCTTTCTTT. It specifies CASSLAQMTVNTEAFF.

In DNA form, the CDR3 reads TGTGCCAGCAGTGTGCCAGGGGCCAGCAACACCGGGGAGCTGTTTTTT. Amino acid sequence: CASSVPGASNTGELFF. This chain uses TRBV28 with TRBJ2-2, with D tentatively TRBD1 (6 bases). V was shortened by 5 bases and J by 2 bases, with 15 bases between the two germline ends. Germline CDR1 reads MDHEN; CDR2 reads SYDVKM. The CDR3 is 16 residues long. Supplemented by reference TRBV28 and TRBJ2-2, the full variable domain reads DVKVTQSSRYLVKRTGEKVFLECVQDMDHENMFWYRQDPGLGLRLIYFSYDVKMKEKGDIPEGYSVSREKKERFSLILESASTNQTSMYLCASSVPGASNTGELFFGEGSRLTVL.

The V gene is TRBV12-3 or TRBV12-4, the J gene TRBJ2-1; unclear D gene. CDR3 length equals 12 residues. V lost 1 base, J lost 11 bases, and 9 bases lay in between. The chain's CDR3 is CASSLDGLKQFF. CDR3 bases: TGTGCCAGCAGTTTAGATGGCTTAAAGCAGTTCTTC.

CDR3 residues: CASSLGAGWGHGYTF. The DNA for the CDR3 is TGTGCCAGCAGTTTAGGGGCAGGGTGGGGTCATGGCTACACCTTC. The gene calls are TRBV27 and TRBJ1-2; possibly TRBD1 for D (5 bases). Trimming stripped 2 bases from V and 6 bases from J, with 16 bases between. Per the germline V gene, CDR1 is MNHEY and CDR2 is SMNVEV (reference sequence). The CDR3 consists of 15 residues.

This clone has only a few counts. The chain employs TRBV28 and TRBJ1-3; the D gene is possibly TRBD1 (5 bases). V was shortened by 7 bases and J by 3 bases, with 13 bases between the two germline ends. In germline, CDR1 is MDHEN, CDR2 SYDVKM. This CDR3 has 14 amino acids. CDR3 coding DNA: TGTGCCAGCAACACCGACGGGGGTGGAAACACCATATATTTT. Its translation: CASNTDGGGNTIYF.

This sequence joins TRBV2 and TRBJ1-6, with a tentative D call TRBD1 (5 bases). Germline lookup yields CDR1 SNHLY and CDR2 FYNNEI. Trimming took off 3 bases at V and 11 bases at J, with 8 bases between the two ends. This CDR3 has 12 residues. In DNA, the CDR3 is TGTGCCAGCAGTGAGCAGGGCCCACCCCTCCACTTT. Its protein product is CASSEQGPPLHF.

Concerning this clone itself: Other DNA variants within this sample encode the same CDR3. The J gene is TRBJ1-2, the V gene TRBV28; D is uncertain. Trimming removed 5 bases from V and 5 bases from J, with 6 bases in between. The CDR3 is 11 amino acids. The germline CDR1 and CDR2 sequences are MDHEN and SYDVKM. The CDR3 loop reads CASSRGYGYTF. CDR3 DNA: TGTGCCAGCAGTCGGGGATATGGCTACACCTTC.

The chain has TRBV6-5 and TRBJ1-6; weak D call: TRBD1 (5 bases). This CDR3 is built from 13 residues. Germline CDR1 reads MNHEY; CDR2 reads SVGAGI. For the CDR3, the DNA is TGTGCAGTCCAGGGTTTGGGTAATTCACCCCTCCACTTT. It is translated as CAVQGLGNSPLHF.

This sequence joins TRBV7-2 and TRBJ1-1; 7 positions match TRBD1. The CDR3 sequence is 16 residues long. V was clipped by 3 bases and J by 1 base; unmatched bases: 8. Per the germline V gene, CDR1 is SGHTA and CDR2 is FQGNSA. CDR3 sequence (DNA): TGTGCCAGCAGCTTCCTCAGACAGGGCCGGAACACTGAAGCTTTCTTT. Translating gives CASSFLRQGRNTEAFF.

This clone has a single count. V and J are TRBV4-3 and TRBJ2-7; D remains unclear. Germline CDR1 LGHNA, CDR2 YSLEER. The CDR3 contains 13 residues. Trimming stripped 3 bases from V and 5 bases from J, with 11 bases between. This chain's CDR3 is CASSHEVEDEQYF. CDR3 DNA sequence: TGCGCCAGCAGCCATGAAGTAGAGGACGAGCAGTACTTC.

This clone was recorded once. This chain links TRBV29-1 with TRBJ1-2; TRBD1 matches at 8 bases. V lost 5 bases, J lost 2 bases, and 10 bases stayed unmatched. CDR1 is SQVTM, CDR2 ANQGSEA, per germline. The CDR3 length is 15 residues. The CDR3 region is CSVTVGTGANYGYTF. In DNA, the CDR3 is TGCAGCGTTACCGTCGGGACAGGAGCCAACTATGGCTACACCTTC.

This clone was recorded only once. The V call is TRBV4-2, the J call TRBJ1-2; the match to TRBD1 covers 10 bases. After removal of 3 bases from V and 6 bases from J, the junction contained 7 bases not matched to a gene. The CDR3 is made up of 15 amino acids. The germline gives CDR1 LGHNA, CDR2 YNFKEQ. In DNA form, the CDR3 reads TGTGCCAGCAGCCAGGGGACCGGGACAGGGGATGGCTACACCTTC. As protein: CASSQGTGTGDGYTF.

V gene TRBV15 combines with J gene TRBJ2-7; TRBD1 aligns across 8 bases. This CDR3 region has 13 residues. V lost 4 bases and J lost 4; bases outside the gene matches: 3. Germline CDR1 is LNHNV and CDR2 is YYDKDF (reference sequence). For the CDR3, the DNA is TGTGCCACCAGCAAGGACAGGGCGTACGAGCAGTACTTC. Protein sequence: CATSKDRAYEQYF.

In DNA, the CDR3 is TGTGCCAGCAGTTTTTCGAATTCACCCCTCCACTTT. Amino acid sequence: CASSFSNSPLHF. The chain uses TRBV28 and TRBJ1-6, with D uncertain. Per germline, CDR1 MDHEN and CDR2 SYDVKM. This CDR3 comprises 12 residues. V lost 3 bases, J lost 7 bases, and 4 bases lay in between. The variable domain in full, with the rest retrieved from reference TRBV28 and TRBJ1-6, is DVKVTQSSRYLVKRTGEKVFLECVQDMDHENMFWYRQDPGLGLRLIYFSYDVKMKEKGDIPEGYSVSREKKERFSLILESASTNQTSMYLCASSFSNSPLHFGNGTRLTVT.

V and J are TRBV7-9 and TRBJ1-1; 10 positions agree with TRBD1. Trimming took 2 bases from V and 5 from J; bases not matched to a gene: 8. The CDR3 consists of 16 residues. The V gene's germline CDR1 is SEHNR and CDR2 FQNEAQ (reference sequence). The CDR3 sequence: CASSLLGDRGQTEAFF. The DNA for the CDR3 is TGTGCCAGCAGCTTATTGGGAGACAGGGGGCAAACTGAAGCTTTCTTT.

The chain is built from TRBV5-1 and TRBJ2-1; a weak D match, TRBD2 (6 bases). The CDR3 length is 15 residues. The germline CDR1 and CDR2 sequences are SGHRS and YFSETQ. The germline V and J ends were trimmed by 4 bases and 0 bases, with 11 bases remaining between them. CDR3 region: CASSGTARSYNEQFF. Here the CDR3 DNA reads TGCGCCAGCAGCGGGACTGCACGCTCCTACAATGAGCAGTTCTTC.

This chain uses TRBV2 with TRBJ2-7; 10 positions match TRBD1. There are 15 residues in the CDR3. The ends lost 8 bases at V and 4 bases at J; junction bases unmatched: 11. Germline CDR1 and CDR2: SNHLY and FYNNEI. CDR3 nucleotides: TGTGCCAGCGAGGGTCCGACAGGGGGCGGGTACGAGCAGTACTTC. Its protein is CASEGPTGGGYEQYF.

The chain joins TRBV4-2 to TRBJ1-5, with 7 bases fitting TRBD1. The germline V gene has CDR1 LGHNA and CDR2 YNFKEQ. After removal of 0 bases from V and 3 bases from J, the junction contained 5 bases not matched to a gene. The CDR3 is 16 amino acids. CDR3 DNA: TGTGCCAGCAGCCAAGATGGGGACAGCCTCAATCAGCCCCAGCATTTT. Translation gives CASSQDGDSLNQPQHF.

This chain joins TRBV28 and TRBJ1-2; 9 bases line up with TRBD1. The V gene end was trimmed by 5 bases and the J gene end by 4 bases; junction bases not matched to a gene: 5. Germline V gives CDR1 MDHEN, CDR2 SYDVKM. CDR3 length: 14 residues. CDR3 nucleotide sequence: TGTGCCAGCAGTACAGGGGGCCGAGGCTATGGCTACACCTTC. It codes for CASSTGGRGYGYTF.

The chain has TRBV4-1 and TRBJ2-7; TRBD1 matches at 10 bases. The CDR3 is 16 amino acids. The V gene's germline CDR1 is MGHRA and CDR2 YSYEKL. Trimming took 0 bases from V and 5 from J; bases not matched to a gene: 7. Here the CDR3 reads CASSQDLGTGENEQYF. The CDR3 DNA sequence: TGCGCCAGCAGCCAAGATCTCGGGACAGGGGAGAACGAGCAGTACTTC.

V and J are TRBV7-2 and TRBJ1-2, with D possibly TRBD1 on 5 matching bases. Trimming took 1 base from V and 2 from J, leaving 5 bases between them. The CDR3 spans 13 residues. Looked up from germline, CDR1 is SGHTA and CDR2 is FQGNSA. The CDR3 loop is CASSLEGNYGYTF. The CDR3 nucleotides read TGTGCCAGCAGCTTAGAGGGGAACTATGGCTACACCTTC.

This chain joins TRBV4-2 and TRBJ2-7, with 10 bases lining up with TRBD2. The germline V gene encodes CDR1 LGHNA and CDR2 YNFKEQ. The CDR3 has 17 residues. The V gene end was trimmed by 4 bases and the J gene end by 4 bases; junction bases not matched to a gene: 13. In nucleotides, the CDR3 is TGTGCCAGCAGCCTAAGTCTAGGCCTAGCGGGAGAATACGAGCAGTACTTC. Translation: CASSLSLGLAGEYEQYF.

V is TRBV11-2 and J is TRBJ2-3; 8 bases fit TRBD2. Looked up from germline, CDR1 is SGHAT and CDR2 is FQNNGV. The CDR3 totals 18 residues. The ends lost 5 bases at V and 2 bases at J; junction bases unmatched: 15. CDR3 loop: CASSVQPFVSGNTDTQYF. CDR3 coding DNA: TGTGCCAGCAGCGTACAGCCCTTTGTTAGCGGGAACACAGATACGCAGTATTTT. Based on the CDR3 plus reference TRBV11-2 and TRBJ2-3, the full variable domain is EAGVAQSPRYKIIEKRQSVAFWCNPISGHATLYWYQQILGQGPKLLIQFQNNGVVDDSQLPKDRFSAERLKGVDSTLKIQPAKLEDSAVYLCASSVQPFVSGNTDTQYFGPGTRLTVL.

The rearrangement links TRBV27 to TRBJ1-6; the D is unclear. This CDR3 spans 13 amino acids. V shed 2 bases and J shed 9 bases, with 8 bases lying between them. CDR1 and CDR2 (germline): MNHEY, SMNVEV (reference sequence). CDR3 bases: TGTGCCAGCAGTTTAGGCGGGTTTTCACCCCTCCACTTT. It translates to CASSLGGFSPLHF.